This TCR beta chain is drawn from a study of cytomegalovirus exposure and HLA in healthy donors. Study summary: Of fewer than 450 genotyped donors, more than 75% clustered with self-reported Caucasian donors. Study outcomes and limitations: Apparent HLA restriction characterized most CMV-associated TCR beta chains in a later analysis. Presence/absence comparisons presumed near-even sequencing depth among donors. It was reportedly the case that the classifier diagnosed cytomegalovirus status with high specificity and sensitivity.

V lost 3 bases and J lost 0, with 15 bases in between. Per the germline V gene, CDR1 is SGDLS and CDR2 is YYNGEE. The CDR3 length is 16 residues. Primers for the PCR totalled 60 Vbeta and 13 Jbeta. Generated by immunoSEQ multiplex PCR, the TCRdb table keeps only in-frame clones and is missing some. The data show 150,000 to 200,000 clones, with about 80% seen just once and approximately 15% held by the top ten. On this clone itself: Its specificity is not known.

This TCR was recovered from a woman between 40 and 50 years old in good health and CMV-seronegative. This chain connects TRBV9 to TRBJ1-2; D uncertain. The sample consisted of PBMCs. The CDR3 spells CASSAQNGRPNYGYTF. CDR3 DNA sequence: TGTGCCAGCAGCGCTCAAAACGGGAGACCTAACTATGGCTACACCTTC.